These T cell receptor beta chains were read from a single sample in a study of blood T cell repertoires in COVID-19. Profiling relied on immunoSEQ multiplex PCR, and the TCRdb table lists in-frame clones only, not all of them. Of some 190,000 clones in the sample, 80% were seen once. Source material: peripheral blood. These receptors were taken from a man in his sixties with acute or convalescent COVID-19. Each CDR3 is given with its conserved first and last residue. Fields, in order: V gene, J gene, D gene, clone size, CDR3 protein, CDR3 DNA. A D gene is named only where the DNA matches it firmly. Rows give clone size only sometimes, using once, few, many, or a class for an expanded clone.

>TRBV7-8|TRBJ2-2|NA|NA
CASSLAPGTRGTGELFF
TGTGCCAGCAGCTTGGCACCGGGGACCAGGGGCACCGGGGAGCTGTTTTTT
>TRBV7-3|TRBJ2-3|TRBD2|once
CASSPQRGGSTDTQYF
TGTGCCAGCAGCCCCCAGCGGGGGGGAAGCACAGATACGCAGTATTTT
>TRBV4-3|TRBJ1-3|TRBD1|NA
CASSQEGGSGNTIYF
TGCGCCAGCAGCCAAGAAGGGGGCAGTGGAAACACCATATATTTT
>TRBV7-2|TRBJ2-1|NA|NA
CASSLEVSVNEQFF
TGTGCCAGCAGCTTAGAGGTCAGCGTCAATGAGCAGTTCTTC
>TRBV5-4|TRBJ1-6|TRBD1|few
CASSFSGGTYNSPLHF
TGTGCCAGCAGCTTTTCAGGGGGCACCTATAATTCACCCCTCCACTTT
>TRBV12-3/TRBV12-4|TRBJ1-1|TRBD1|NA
CASSSGQLAEAFF
TGTGCCAGCAGTTCGGGACAGTTGGCTGAAGCTTTCTTT
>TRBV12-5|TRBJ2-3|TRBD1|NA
CASGLGQGGRDTQYF
TGTGCTAGTGGTTTGGGACAGGGTGGGAGAGATACGCAGTATTTT
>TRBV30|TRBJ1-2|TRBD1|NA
CAWSGAGGPSYTF
TGTGCCTGGAGTGGAGCAGGGGGCCCAAGCTACACCTTC
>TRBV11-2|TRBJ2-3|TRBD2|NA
CASSQRTSGSADTQYF
TGTGCCAGCAGCCAGCGGACTAGCGGGAGCGCAGATACGCAGTATTTT
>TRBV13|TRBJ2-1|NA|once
CASSVFRDFSSYNEQFF
TGTGCCAGCAGCGTCTTCCGGGACTTCAGCTCCTACAATGAGCAGTTCTTC
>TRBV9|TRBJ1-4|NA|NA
CASSARGEKLFF
TGTGCCAGCAGCGCCCGAGGGGAAAAACTGTTTTTT
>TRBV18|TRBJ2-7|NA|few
CASSPRGGSSYEQYF
TGTGCCAGCTCACCACGGGGGGGCAGCTCCTACGAGCAGTACTTC
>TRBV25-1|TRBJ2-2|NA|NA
CASRSPALAGELFF
TGTGCCAGCAGGTCCCCGGCGCTAGCAGGGGAGCTGTTTTTT
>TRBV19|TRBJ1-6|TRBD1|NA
CASSIGGTGDSPLHF
TGTGCCAGTAGTATAGGCGGGACAGGGGATTCACCCCTCCACTTT
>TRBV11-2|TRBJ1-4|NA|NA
CASSLYTAPTNEKLFF
TGTGCCAGCAGCTTATACACAGCCCCAACTAATGAAAAACTGTTTTTT
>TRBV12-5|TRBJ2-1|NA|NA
CASGLAIDNEQFF
TGTGCTAGTGGTTTGGCCATAGACAATGAGCAGTTCTTC
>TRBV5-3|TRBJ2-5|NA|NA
CARSLRCETQYF
TGTGCCAGAAGCTTGCGGTGCGAGACCCAGTACTTC
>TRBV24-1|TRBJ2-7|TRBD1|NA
CATSDTGTASYEQYF
TGTGCCACCAGTGACACCGGGACAGCAAGTTACGAGCAGTACTTC
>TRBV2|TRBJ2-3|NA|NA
CANTPGADTQYF
TGTGCCAACACCCCAGGGGCAGATACGCAGTATTTT
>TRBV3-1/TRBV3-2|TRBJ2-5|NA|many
CASKGRSTRGKETQYF
TGTGCCAGCAAGGGTCGGTCTACGCGGGGAAAAGAGACCCAGTACTTC
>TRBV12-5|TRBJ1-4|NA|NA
CASGSPPGEKLFF
TGTGCTAGTGGTTCCCCCCCAGGCGAAAAACTGTTTTTT
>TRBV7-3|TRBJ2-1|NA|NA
CASSLWGYSYNEQFF
TGTGCCAGCAGCTTATGGGGCTACTCCTACAATGAGCAGTTCTTC
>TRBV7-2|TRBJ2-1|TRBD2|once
CASRRGLAVYNEQFF
TGTGCCAGCAGGAGGGGACTAGCGGTTTACAATGAGCAGTTCTTC
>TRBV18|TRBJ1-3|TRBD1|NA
CASSPTTGIGNTIYF
TGTGCCAGCTCACCTACGACAGGGATCGGGAACACCATATATTTT
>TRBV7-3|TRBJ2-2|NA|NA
CASSPSNTGELFF
TGTGCCAGCAGCCCCTCGAACACCGGGGAGCTGTTTTTT
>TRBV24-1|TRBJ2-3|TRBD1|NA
CATSDLRTGGVTDTQYF
TGTGCCACCAGTGATTTGCGTACAGGGGGCGTAACAGATACGCAGTATTTT
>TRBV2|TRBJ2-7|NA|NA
CASSEQGSSYEQYF
TGTGCCAGCAGTGAACAAGGGAGCTCCTACGAGCAGTACTTC
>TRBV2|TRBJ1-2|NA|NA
CASRWDKSGYTF
TGTGCCAGCAGGTGGGACAAAAGTGGCTACACCTTC
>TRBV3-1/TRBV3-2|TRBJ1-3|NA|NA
CASSQYLSLAVSSGNTIYF
TGTGCCAGCAGCCAATATCTTAGCTTGGCTGTTAGCTCTGGAAACACCATATATTTT
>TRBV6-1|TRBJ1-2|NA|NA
CASSAGSRNRFVGAKHGYTF
TGTGCCAGCAGTGCAGGGTCTCGGAACCGCTTTGTAGGGGCCAAACATGGCTACACCTTC
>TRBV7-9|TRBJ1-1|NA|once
CASRREGNTEAFF
TGTGCCAGCAGACGTGAGGGGAACACTGAAGCTTTCTTT
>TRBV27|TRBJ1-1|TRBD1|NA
CASSPTTGWDTEAFF
TGTGCCAGCAGTCCCACGACAGGGTGGGACACTGAAGCTTTCTTT
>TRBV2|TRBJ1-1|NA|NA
CARLADFLNTEAFF
TGTGCCAGGCTTGCGGATTTCTTAAACACTGAAGCTTTCTTT
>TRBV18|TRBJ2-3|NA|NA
CASSPSMAGADTQYF
TGTGCCAGCTCACCAAGTATGGCAGGGGCAGATACGCAGTATTTT
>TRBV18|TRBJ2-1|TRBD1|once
CASSPGIDRVNEQFF
TGTGCCAGCTCACCAGGTATCGACAGGGTCAATGAGCAGTTCTTC
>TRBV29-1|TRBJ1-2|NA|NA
CSVEGGSNYGYTF
TGCAGCGTTGAGGGGGGGTCCAACTATGGCTACACCTTC
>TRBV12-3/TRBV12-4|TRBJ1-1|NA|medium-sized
CASSPGGTEAFF
TGTGCCAGCAGCCCCGGGGGGACTGAAGCTTTCTTT
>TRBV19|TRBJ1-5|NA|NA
CATRDTTNQPQHF
TGTGCCACCAGGGACACTACCAATCAGCCCCAGCATTTT
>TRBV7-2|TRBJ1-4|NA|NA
CASSLVPGVSEKLFF
TGTGCCAGCAGCTTAGTCCCAGGGGTTAGTGAAAAACTGTTTTTT